This T cell receptor (beta chain) is drawn from a study of long-term antiretroviral therapy in people with HIV. Investigators performed immunoSEQ version v3.0 at survey level. The method was immunoSEQ multiplex PCR; TCRdb's version includes in-frame clones alone and lacks a portion of them. The sample records about 14,000 clones, roughly 90% being singletons. This clone was seen just once. The CDR3 has 14 residues. Germline V CDR1 and CDR2: LNHDA, SQIVND (reference sequence). After removal of 9 bases from V and 5 bases from J, the junction contained 10 bases not matched to a gene. Sequencing was performed on unsorted PBMCs, taken 6.2 years after starting antiretroviral therapy. This chain connects TRBV19 to TRBJ2-5; 9 bases map to TRBD1. The sequence was obtained from a man aged 40-55 years with HIV. The CDR3 region has the DNA TGTGCCAGCCAAACAGGGGGCGCGGGGGAGACCCAGTACTTC. Translating it yields CASQTGGAGETQYF.